Sequencing of this T cell receptor beta chain was carried out in a study of cytomegalovirus exposure and HLA in healthy donors. Whole-study findings and limits: When the data were analyzed later, several of the most significant clusters appeared to be linked to common viral pathogens. Per published accounts, TCR beta sequences correctly predicted the HLA-A and HLA-B alleles of most subjects.

All donors participated as healthy donors of bone marrow. Despite likely unrecorded immune exposures, the donors were nominally healthy at the time of sampling. Trimming took 7 bases from V and 7 from J; bases not matched to a gene: 11. This CDR3 region has 14 residues. Germline-derived CDR1 and CDR2 are ENHRY and SYGVKD. Concerning this clone: Its antigen is not identified.

PCR used 60 Vbeta primers and 13 Jbeta primers. Generated by immunoSEQ multiplex PCR, the TCRdb table keeps only in-frame clones and is missing some. Of approximately 190,000 clones in the sample, 81% were seen once. The clonotype originates from a man in his forties in good health and CMV-seropositive. The chain couples TRBV10-3 to TRBJ2-7; 9 bases match TRBD1. Input material: PBMCs. DNA of the CDR3: TGTGCCATCACCCCGGGACAGGGTCAGGGAGAGCAGTACTTC. Translating it yields CAITPGQGQGEQYF.